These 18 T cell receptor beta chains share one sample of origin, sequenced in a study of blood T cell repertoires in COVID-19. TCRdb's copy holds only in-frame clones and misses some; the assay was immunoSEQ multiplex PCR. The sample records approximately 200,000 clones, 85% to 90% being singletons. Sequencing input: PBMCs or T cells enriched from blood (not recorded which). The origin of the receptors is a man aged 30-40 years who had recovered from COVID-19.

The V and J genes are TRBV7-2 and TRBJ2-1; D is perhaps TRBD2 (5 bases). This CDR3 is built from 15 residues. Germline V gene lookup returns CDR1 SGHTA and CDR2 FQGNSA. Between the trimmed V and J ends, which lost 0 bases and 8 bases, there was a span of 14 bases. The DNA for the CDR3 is TGTGCCAGCAGCTTAGCGCGGCTAGCTGGCGATGAGCAGTTCTTC. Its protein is CASSLARLAGDEQFF.

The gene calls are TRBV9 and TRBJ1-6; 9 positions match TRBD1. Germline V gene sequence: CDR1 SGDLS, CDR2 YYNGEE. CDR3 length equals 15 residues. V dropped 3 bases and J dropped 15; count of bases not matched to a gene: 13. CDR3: CASSGGTGRPVYLHF. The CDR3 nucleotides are TGTGCCAGCAGCGGGGGGACAGGGAGGCCTGTATACCTCCACTTT.

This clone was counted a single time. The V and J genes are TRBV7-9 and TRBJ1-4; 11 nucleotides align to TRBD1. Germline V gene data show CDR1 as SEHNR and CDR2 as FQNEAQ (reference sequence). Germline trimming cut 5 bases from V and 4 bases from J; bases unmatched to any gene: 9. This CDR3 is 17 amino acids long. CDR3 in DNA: TGTGCCAGCAGCCCGCACCGGACAGGGGGCGATAATGAAAAACTGTTTTTT. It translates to CASSPHRTGGDNEKLFF.

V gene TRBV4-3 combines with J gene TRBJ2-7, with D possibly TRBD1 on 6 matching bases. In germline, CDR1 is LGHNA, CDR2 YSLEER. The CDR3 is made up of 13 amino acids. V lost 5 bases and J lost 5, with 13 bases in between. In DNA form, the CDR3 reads TGCGCCAGCAGCACCCGCGAGGGGGACGAGCAGTACTTC. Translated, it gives CASSTREGDEQYF.

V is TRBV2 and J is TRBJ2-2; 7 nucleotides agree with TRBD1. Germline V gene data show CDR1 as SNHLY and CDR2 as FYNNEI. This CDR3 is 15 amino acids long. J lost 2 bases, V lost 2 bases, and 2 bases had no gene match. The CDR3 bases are TGTGCCAGCAGTGAAAGGACAGGAAACACCGGGGAGCTGTTTTTT. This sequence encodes CASSERTGNTGELFF.

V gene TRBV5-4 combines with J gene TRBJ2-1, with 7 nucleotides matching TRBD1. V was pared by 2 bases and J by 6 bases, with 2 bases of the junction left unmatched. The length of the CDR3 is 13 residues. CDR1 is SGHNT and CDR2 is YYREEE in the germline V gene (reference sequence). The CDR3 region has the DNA TGTGCCAGCAGCTTTGGACAGGTCAATGAGCAGTTCTTC. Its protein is CASSFGQVNEQFF. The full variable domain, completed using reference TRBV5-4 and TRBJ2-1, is ETGVTQSPTHLIKTRGQQVTLRCSSQSGHNTVSWYQQALGQGPQFIFQYYREEENGRGNFPPRFSGLQFPNYSSELNVNALELDDSALYLCASSFGQVNEQFFGPGTRLTVL.

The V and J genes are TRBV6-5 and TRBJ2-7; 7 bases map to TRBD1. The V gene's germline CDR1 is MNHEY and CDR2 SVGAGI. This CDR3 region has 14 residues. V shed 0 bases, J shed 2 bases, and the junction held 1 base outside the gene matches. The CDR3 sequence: CASSYSTGTYEQYF. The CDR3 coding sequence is TGTGCCAGCAGTTACTCGACAGGGACCTACGAGCAGTACTTC.

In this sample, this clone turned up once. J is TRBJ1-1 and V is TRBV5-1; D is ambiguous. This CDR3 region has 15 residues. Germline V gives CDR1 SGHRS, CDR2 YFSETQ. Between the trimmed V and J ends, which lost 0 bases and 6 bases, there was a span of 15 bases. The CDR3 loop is CASSLVSAGYAEAFF. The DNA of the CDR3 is TGCGCCAGCAGCTTGGTGAGTGCGGGGTACGCTGAAGCTTTCTTT.

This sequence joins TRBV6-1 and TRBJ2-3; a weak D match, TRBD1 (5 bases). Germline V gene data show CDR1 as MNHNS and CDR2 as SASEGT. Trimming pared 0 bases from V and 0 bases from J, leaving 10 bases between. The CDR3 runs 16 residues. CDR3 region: CASSEALGASTDTQYF. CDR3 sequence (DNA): TGTGCCAGCAGTGAAGCGCTTGGGGCTAGCACAGATACGCAGTATTTT.

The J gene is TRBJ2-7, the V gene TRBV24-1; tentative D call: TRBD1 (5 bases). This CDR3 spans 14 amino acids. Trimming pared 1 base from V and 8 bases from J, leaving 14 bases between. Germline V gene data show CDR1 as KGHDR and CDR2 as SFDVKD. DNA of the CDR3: TGTGCCACCAGTGATTTTAAACAGGCATCTCAGCAGTACTTC. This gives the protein CATSDFKQASQQYF.

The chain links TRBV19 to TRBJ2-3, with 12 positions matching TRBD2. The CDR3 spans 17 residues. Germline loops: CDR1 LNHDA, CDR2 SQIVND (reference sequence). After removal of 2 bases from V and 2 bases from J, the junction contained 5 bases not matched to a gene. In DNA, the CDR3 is TGTGCCAGTAGTATAACTAGCGGGAGGATCAACACAGATACGCAGTATTTT. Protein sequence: CASSITSGRINTDTQYF.

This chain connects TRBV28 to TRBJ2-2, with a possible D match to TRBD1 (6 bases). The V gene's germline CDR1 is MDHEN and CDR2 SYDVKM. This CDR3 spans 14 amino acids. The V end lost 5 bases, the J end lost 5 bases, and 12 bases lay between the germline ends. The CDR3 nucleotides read TGTGCCAGCAGTCTACAGGGTGCAACCGGGGAGCTGTTTTTT. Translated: CASSLQGATGELFF.

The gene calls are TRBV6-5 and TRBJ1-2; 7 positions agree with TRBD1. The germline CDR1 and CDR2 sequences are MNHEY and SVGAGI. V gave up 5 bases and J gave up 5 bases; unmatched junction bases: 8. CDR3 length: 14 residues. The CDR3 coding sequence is TGTGCCAGCAGTCAACTCGGGACAGCTTATGGCTACACCTTC. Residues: CASSQLGTAYGYTF.

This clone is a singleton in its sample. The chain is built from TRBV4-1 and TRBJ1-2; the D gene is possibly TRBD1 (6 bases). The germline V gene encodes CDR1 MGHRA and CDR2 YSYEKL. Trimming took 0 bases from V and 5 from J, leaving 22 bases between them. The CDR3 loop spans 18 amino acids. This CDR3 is CASSQDLARGPAWYGYTF. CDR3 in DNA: TGCGCCAGCAGCCAAGACTTAGCCAGGGGTCCGGCTTGGTATGGCTACACCTTC.

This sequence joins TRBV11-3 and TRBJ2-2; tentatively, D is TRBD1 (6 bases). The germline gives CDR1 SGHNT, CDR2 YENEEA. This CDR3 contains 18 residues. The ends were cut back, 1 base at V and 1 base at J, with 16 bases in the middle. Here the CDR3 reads CASSLAGRGSGNTGELFF. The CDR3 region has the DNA TGTGCCAGCAGCTTAGCTGGCAGGGGTTCCGGGAACACCGGGGAGCTGTTTTTT.

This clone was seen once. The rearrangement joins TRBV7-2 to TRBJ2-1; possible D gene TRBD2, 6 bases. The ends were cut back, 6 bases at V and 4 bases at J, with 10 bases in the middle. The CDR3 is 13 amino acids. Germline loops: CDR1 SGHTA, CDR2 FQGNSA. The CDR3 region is CASRRDSYNEQFF. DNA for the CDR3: TGTGCCAGCAGGCGGGACTCTTACAATGAGCAGTTCTTC.

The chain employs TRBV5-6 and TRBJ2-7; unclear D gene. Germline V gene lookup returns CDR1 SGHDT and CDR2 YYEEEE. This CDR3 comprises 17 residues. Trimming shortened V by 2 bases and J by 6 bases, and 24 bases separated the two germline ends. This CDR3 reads CASSLSAPGSPKPEQYF. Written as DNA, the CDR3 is TGTGCCAGCAGCTTATCAGCCCCCGGGTCCCCCAAGCCCGAGCAGTACTTC.

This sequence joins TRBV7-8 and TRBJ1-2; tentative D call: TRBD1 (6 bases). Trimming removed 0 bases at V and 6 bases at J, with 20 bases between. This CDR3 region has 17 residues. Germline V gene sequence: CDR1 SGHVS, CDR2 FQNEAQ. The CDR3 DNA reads TGTGCCAGCAGCTTAGCCCGGTGGGGGGGCAGGCATCATGGCTACACCTTC. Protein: CASSLARWGGRHHGYTF.